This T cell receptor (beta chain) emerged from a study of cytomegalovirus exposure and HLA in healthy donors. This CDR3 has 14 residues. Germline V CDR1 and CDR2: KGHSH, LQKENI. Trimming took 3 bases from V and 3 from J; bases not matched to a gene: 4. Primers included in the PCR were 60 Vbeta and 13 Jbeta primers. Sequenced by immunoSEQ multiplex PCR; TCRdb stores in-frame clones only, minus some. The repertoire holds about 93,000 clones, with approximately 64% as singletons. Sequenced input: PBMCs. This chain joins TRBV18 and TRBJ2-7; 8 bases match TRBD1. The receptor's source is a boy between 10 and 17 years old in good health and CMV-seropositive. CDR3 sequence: CASSPGQAFYEQYF. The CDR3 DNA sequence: TGTGCCAGCTCACCGGGACAGGCGTTCTACGAGCAGTACTTC.